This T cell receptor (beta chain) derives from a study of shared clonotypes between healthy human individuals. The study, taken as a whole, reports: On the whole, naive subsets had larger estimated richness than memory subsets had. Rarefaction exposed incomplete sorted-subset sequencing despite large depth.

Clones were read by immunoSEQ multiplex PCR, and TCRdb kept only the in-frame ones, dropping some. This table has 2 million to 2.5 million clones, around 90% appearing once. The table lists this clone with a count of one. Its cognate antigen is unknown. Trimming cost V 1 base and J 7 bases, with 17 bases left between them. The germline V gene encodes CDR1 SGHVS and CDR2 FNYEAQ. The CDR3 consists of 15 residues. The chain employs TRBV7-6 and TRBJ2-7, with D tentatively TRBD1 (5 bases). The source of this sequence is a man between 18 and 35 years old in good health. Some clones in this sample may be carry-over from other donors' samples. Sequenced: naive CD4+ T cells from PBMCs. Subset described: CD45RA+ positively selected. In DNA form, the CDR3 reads TGTGCCAGCAGCTTAGGAGCCAGGGTTACGGAAGAGCAGTACTTC. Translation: CASSLGARVTEEQYF.